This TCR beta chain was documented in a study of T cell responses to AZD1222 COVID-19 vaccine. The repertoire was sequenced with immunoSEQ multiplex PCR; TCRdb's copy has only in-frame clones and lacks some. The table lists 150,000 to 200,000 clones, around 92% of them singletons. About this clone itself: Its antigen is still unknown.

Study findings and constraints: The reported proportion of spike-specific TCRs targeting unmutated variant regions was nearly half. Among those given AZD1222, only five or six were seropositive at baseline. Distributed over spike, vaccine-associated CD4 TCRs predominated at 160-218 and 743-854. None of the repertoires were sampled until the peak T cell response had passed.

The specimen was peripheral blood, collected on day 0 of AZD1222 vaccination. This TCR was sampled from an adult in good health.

The CDR3 nucleotides read TGTGCCAGCAGAACTGGTTTAGCTGGGGCCAACGTCCTGACTTTC. Its protein product is CASRTGLAGANVLTF. The chain carries TRBV7-9 and TRBJ2-6; D remains unclear. V dropped 6 bases and J dropped 2 bases, with 11 bases sitting between them. The CDR3 extends over 15 amino acids. Per the germline V gene, CDR1 is SEHNR and CDR2 is FQNEAQ (reference sequence).